Following are 29 T cell receptor beta chains from one sample sequenced in a study of cytomegalovirus exposure and HLA in healthy donors. The PCR employed 60 Vbeta primers together with 13 Jbeta primers. TCRdb keeps only in-frame clones here, not all; method: immunoSEQ multiplex PCR. The table lists around 150,000 clones, 80% of them singletons. The sequencing sample was made of PBMCs. Receptor source: a woman aged 50 to 60 in good health and CMV-seronegative.

This clone was seen only a few times. CDR3: CASSQVPATNEKLFF. The CDR3 region has the DNA TGCGCCAGCAGCCAAGTTCCCGCAACTAATGAAAAACTGTTTTTT. The chain joins TRBV4-1 to TRBJ1-4; D remains unclear. Germline V gene lookup returns CDR1 MGHRA and CDR2 YSYEKL. Trimming removed 1 base from V and 0 bases from J, with 6 bases in between. The CDR3 consists of 15 residues.

The chain employs TRBV5-5 and TRBJ1-4; 7 positions agree with TRBD1. Germline V gene lookup returns CDR1 SGHKS and CDR2 YYEKEE (reference sequence). The CDR3 is made up of 17 amino acids. With 0 bases clipped from V and 3 bases from J, the junction kept 8 bases outside the gene matches. The CDR3 region has the DNA TGTGCCAGCAGCTTGGCCGCGACAGGGATTTCTAATGAAAAACTGTTTTTT. Its translation: CASSLAATGISNEKLFF.

The rearrangement links TRBV5-4 to TRBJ2-1; TRBD2 matches 16 bases. The CDR3 sequence is 20 residues long. Germline CDR1 SGHNT, CDR2 YYREEE (reference sequence). J lost 0 bases, V lost 3 bases, and 9 bases had no gene match. CDR3 loop: CASSSPGTSGGESSYNEQFF. CDR3 in DNA: TGTGCCAGCAGCTCACCCGGGACTAGCGGGGGGGAGAGCTCCTACAATGAGCAGTTCTTC.

The rearrangement joins TRBV7-9 to TRBJ1-1; D gene uncertain. Germline CDR1 reads SEHNR; CDR2 reads FQNEAQ (reference sequence). Trimming pared 3 bases from V and 1 base from J, leaving 9 bases between. The CDR3 totals 14 residues. CDR3 residues: CASSFLAENTEAFF. The DNA for the CDR3 is TGTGCCAGCAGCTTTCTTGCGGAGAACACTGAAGCTTTCTTT.

The chain is built from TRBV11-2 and TRBJ2-1; D not resolved. The CDR3 totals 12 residues. Germline values: CDR1 SGHAT, CDR2 FQNNGV. V was clipped by 1 base and J by 8 bases, with 6 bases between them. This CDR3 reads CASSLVRDEQFF. CDR3 DNA sequence: TGTGCCAGCAGCTTAGTCCGGGATGAGCAGTTCTTC.

The V and J genes are TRBV2 and TRBJ2-3; D is perhaps TRBD2 (5 bases). This CDR3 region has 13 residues. V lost 3 bases, J lost 5 bases, and 9 bases lay in between. In germline, CDR1 is SNHLY, CDR2 FYNNEI. The CDR3 here is CASSEEEEDTQYF. CDR3 in DNA: TGTGCCAGCAGTGAGGAGGAGGAAGATACGCAGTATTTT.

J is TRBJ1-2 and V is TRBV9; 9 bases fit TRBD1. In germline, CDR1 is SGDLS, CDR2 YYNGEE. The CDR3 runs 13 residues. V gave up 0 bases and J gave up 8 bases; unmatched junction bases: 2. This CDR3 reads CASSVDRGPGYTF. The DNA for the CDR3 is TGTGCCAGCAGCGTAGACAGGGGGCCCGGCTACACCTTC.

The count of this clone is one. V usage is TRBV10-3 and J usage is TRBJ1-3; 9 positions agree with TRBD1. The CDR3 is 16 residues long. Germline V gene sequence: CDR1 ENHRY, CDR2 SYGVKD. Trimming took 10 bases from V and 0 from J; bases not matched to a gene: 10. CDR3 residues: CATSPGQGSSGNTIYF. The CDR3 DNA follows: TGTGCCACCAGCCCGGGACAGGGCAGCTCTGGAAACACCATATATTTT.

The CDR3 here is CASSFRENEQFF. CDR3 nucleotide sequence: TGTGCCAGCAGTTTTAGGGAGAATGAGCAGTTCTTC. The chain joins TRBV27 to TRBJ2-1, with a tentative D call TRBD2 (5 bases). The CDR3 covers 12 residues. The germline V gene has CDR1 MNHEY and CDR2 SMNVEV (reference sequence). V was clipped by 3 bases and J by 7 bases, with 7 bases between them.

The rearrangement links TRBV27 to TRBJ2-2, with a weak D call TRBD2 (6 bases). The CDR3 length is 17 residues. Germline CDR1 reads MNHEY; CDR2 reads SMNVEV (reference sequence). Trimming cost V 2 bases and J 1 base, with 14 bases left between them. The CDR3 reads CASSLRRGRLNTGELFF. CDR3 in DNA: TGTGCCAGCAGTTTAAGGAGGGGTCGGCTGAACACCGGGGAGCTGTTTTTT.

V gene TRBV5-1 combines with J gene TRBJ2-7; 11 bases are a match to TRBD1. CDR1 SGHRS and CDR2 YFSETQ come from the germline V gene. The CDR3 sequence is 15 residues long. Trimming at V came to 2 bases and at J to 4 bases, leaving 5 bases not matched to a gene. In DNA, the CDR3 is TGCGCCAGCAGCTTTCTAGGGACAGGGGGTTACGAGCAGTACTTC. It translates to CASSFLGTGGYEQYF.

The genes are TRBV7-9 and TRBJ2-4; TRBD2 aligns across 13 bases. Germline lookup yields CDR1 SEHNR and CDR2 FQNEAQ (reference sequence). With 5 bases clipped from V and 0 bases from J, the junction kept 7 bases outside the gene matches. CDR3 length: 18 residues. The CDR3 spells CASSATLAGGLAKNIQYF. The CDR3 DNA sequence: TGTGCCAGCAGCGCCACACTAGCGGGGGGGCTAGCCAAAAACATTCAGTACTTC.

This clone has only one observation. The chain is built from TRBV27 and TRBJ2-1, with 10 bases matching TRBD1. The CDR3 consists of 16 residues. V lost 2 bases, J lost 8 bases, and 9 bases stayed unmatched. Germline V gives CDR1 MNHEY, CDR2 SMNVEV (reference sequence). The CDR3 protein is CASSLIFGTGADEQFF. CDR3 bases: TGTGCCAGCAGTTTAATATTCGGGACAGGGGCAGATGAGCAGTTCTTC.

This sequence joins TRBV29-1 and TRBJ2-4; a weak D match, TRBD1 (5 bases). The germline V gene has CDR1 SQVTM and CDR2 ANQGSEA. Trimming shortened V by 4 bases and J by 8 bases, and 24 bases separated the two germline ends. This CDR3 is built from 16 residues. CDR3 sequence reads: CSVVRSAGKGRDIQYF. CDR3 bases: TGCAGCGTTGTTAGATCGGCAGGGAAGGGTAGGGACATTCAGTACTTC.

Regarding this clone: Distinct nucleotide sequences in the sample also encode this CDR3. The chain employs TRBV7-9 and TRBJ1-2; possible D gene TRBD1, 6 bases. Germline V gene sequence: CDR1 SEHNR, CDR2 FQNEAQ (reference sequence). The CDR3 runs to 15 residues. Trimming removed 5 bases at V and 0 bases at J, with 13 bases between. DNA for the CDR3: TGTGCCAGCAGCAACCACAGGGCCGCTAACTATGGCTACACCTTC. Protein: CASSNHRAANYGYTF.

The gene calls are TRBV19 and TRBJ2-1; TRBD2 matches at 7 bases. Trimming cost V 6 bases and J 3 bases; bases outside gene matches: 8. There are 15 residues in the CDR3. CDR1 is LNHDA and CDR2 is SQIVND in the germline V gene (reference sequence). The CDR3 here is CASRHLADNYNEQFF. In nucleotides, the CDR3 is TGTGCCAGTAGACATCTAGCGGACAACTACAATGAGCAGTTCTTC.

The genes are TRBV5-1 and TRBJ1-2; TRBD1 matches at 7 bases. Unmatched junction bases numbered 6, after V lost 0 bases and J lost 7 bases. The germline gives CDR1 SGHRS, CDR2 YFSETQ. This CDR3 has 14 residues. The CDR3 sequence: CASSLAINRGGYTF. CDR3 nucleotide sequence: TGCGCCAGCAGCTTGGCCATAAACAGGGGTGGCTACACCTTC.

This clone appeared a single time. The V call is TRBV28, the J call TRBJ2-7; 10 positions match TRBD1. Germline assignment: CDR1 MDHEN and CDR2 SYDVKM. The CDR3 totals 16 residues. The J segment lost 5 bases and the V segment lost 6 bases, leaving 13 bases of the junction unmatched. The CDR3 coding sequence is TGTGCCAGCAGACGAGGCCCGGGACAGGGGTTAAACGAGCAGTACTTC. Translated: CASRRGPGQGLNEQYF. Full variable domain (outside the CDR3, taken from reference TRBV28 and TRBJ2-7): DVKVTQSSRYLVKRTGEKVFLECVQDMDHENMFWYRQDPGLGLRLIYFSYDVKMKEKGDIPEGYSVSREKKERFSLILESASTNQTSMYLCASRRGPGQGLNEQYFGPGTRLTVT.

The rearrangement joins TRBV9 to TRBJ2-7, with 11 bases fitting TRBD2. In germline, CDR1 is SGDLS, CDR2 YYNGEE. V lost 1 base, J lost 7 bases, and 7 bases stayed unmatched. The CDR3 contains 15 residues. The CDR3 DNA sequence: TGTGCCAGCAGCGTACTAGCGGGAGGTCGTAGTGAGCAGTACTTC. Translated: CASSVLAGGRSEQYF. Drawing the rest from reference TRBV9 and TRBJ2-7, the complete variable domain is DSGVTQTPKHLITATGQRVTLRCSPRSGDLSVYWYQQSLDQGLQFLIQYYNGEERAKGNILERFSAQQFPDLHSELNLSSLELGDSALYFCASSVLAGGRSEQYFGPGTRLTVT.

The gene calls are TRBV28 and TRBJ2-5; 9 bases are a match to TRBD1. Germline V gene data show CDR1 as MDHEN and CDR2 as SYDVKM. V shed 6 bases and J 5 bases; nucleotides not matched to a gene: 16. CDR3 size: 17 residues. This chain's CDR3 is CASSLGPGQGVGETQYF. The CDR3 nucleotides are TGTGCCAGCAGCTTGGGCCCGGGACAGGGTGTAGGGGAGACCCAGTACTTC.

The chain combines TRBV4-2 with TRBJ1-4; the match to TRBD1 covers 9 bases. From germline, CDR1 is LGHNA and CDR2 YNFKEQ. The CDR3 length is 17 residues. Trimming cost V 0 bases and J 8 bases; bases outside gene matches: 10. CDR3 loop: CASSQDGSGTGIEKLFF. In DNA, the CDR3 is TGTGCCAGCAGCCAAGATGGAAGTGGGACAGGGATAGAAAAACTGTTTTTT.

V and J are TRBV4-1 and TRBJ2-5; 8 nucleotides agree with TRBD1. The CDR3 runs 16 residues. CDR1 and CDR2 from the germline V gene are MGHRA and YSYEKL. Germline trimming cut 4 bases from V and 6 bases from J; bases unmatched to any gene: 13. The CDR3 sequence is CASSLTEGQGYQTQYF. The CDR3 nucleotides are TGCGCCAGCAGCCTGACGGAAGGACAGGGATATCAGACCCAGTACTTC.

The CDR3 sequence is CASSPNSWTGGAYEQYF. DNA for the CDR3: TGTGCCAGCAGTCCGAATTCTTGGACAGGGGGAGCCTACGAGCAGTACTTC. V is TRBV27 and J is TRBJ2-7; TRBD1 matches at 10 bases. This CDR3 has 17 amino acids. Looked up from germline, CDR1 is MNHEY and CDR2 is SMNVEV (reference sequence). Trimming removed 5 bases from V and 2 bases from J; junction bases left unmatched: 12.

This clone came up a few times. The chain couples TRBV2 to TRBJ1-1; D is undetermined. Per germline, CDR1 SNHLY and CDR2 FYNNEI. V was clipped by 5 bases and J by 6 bases, with 7 bases between them. The CDR3 spans 11 residues. The CDR3 DNA reads as TGTGCCAGCAGTAGCCTCGCTGAAGCTTTCTTT. Amino acids: CASSSLAEAFF.

This clone was seen many times. The DNA of the CDR3 is TGTGCCAGCAGCCCCTCGGGGCGGGAAGCAGATACGCAGTATTTT. This translates into CASSPSGREADTQYF. The chain joins TRBV11-1 to TRBJ2-3; D perhaps matches TRBD2 (6 bases). The CDR3 is made up of 15 amino acids. CDR1 and CDR2 from the germline V gene are SGHAT and FQDESV (reference sequence). Trimming left V 5 bases short and J 4 bases short, with 16 bases between.

In its sample, this clone was seen a few times. V and J are TRBV6-6 and TRBJ1-1; D is ambiguous. The CDR3 sequence is 12 residues long. Trimming stripped 9 bases from V and 0 bases from J, with 8 bases between. Germline V gene sequence: CDR1 MNHNY, CDR2 SVGAGI (reference sequence). The CDR3 reads CASSILNTEAFF. CDR3 DNA sequence: TGTGCCAGTTCTATCCTGAACACTGAAGCTTTCTTT.

The J gene is TRBJ2-2, the V gene TRBV10-3; 11 bases line up with TRBD1. CDR3 length equals 16 residues. Germline CDR1 ENHRY, CDR2 SYGVKD. The ends lost 4 bases at V and 1 base at J; junction bases unmatched: 2. CDR3 nucleotide sequence: TGTGCCATCAGTGGGACAGGGGGCGTGAACACCGGGGAGCTGTTTTTT. Encoded protein: CAISGTGGVNTGELFF.

J is TRBJ2-7 and V is TRBV4-2, with TRBD1 as a possible D gene (6 bases). Trimming removed 0 bases from V and 6 bases from J, with 9 bases in between. This CDR3 contains 13 residues. The germline V gene encodes CDR1 LGHNA and CDR2 YNFKEQ. DNA for the CDR3: TGTGCCAGCAGCCAAGATATAGGGGGCGAGCAGTACTTC. Translating gives CASSQDIGGEQYF.

The J gene is TRBJ2-3, the V gene TRBV11-2, with 11 positions matching TRBD2. Per the germline V gene, CDR1 is SGHAT and CDR2 is FQNNGV. V was pared by 2 bases and J by 2 bases, with 9 bases of the junction left unmatched. This CDR3 is 18 amino acids long. This CDR3 is CASSLTGGTSGFTDTQYF. The CDR3, as DNA: TGTGCCAGCAGCTTAACTGGGGGGACTAGCGGATTCACAGATACGCAGTATTTT.